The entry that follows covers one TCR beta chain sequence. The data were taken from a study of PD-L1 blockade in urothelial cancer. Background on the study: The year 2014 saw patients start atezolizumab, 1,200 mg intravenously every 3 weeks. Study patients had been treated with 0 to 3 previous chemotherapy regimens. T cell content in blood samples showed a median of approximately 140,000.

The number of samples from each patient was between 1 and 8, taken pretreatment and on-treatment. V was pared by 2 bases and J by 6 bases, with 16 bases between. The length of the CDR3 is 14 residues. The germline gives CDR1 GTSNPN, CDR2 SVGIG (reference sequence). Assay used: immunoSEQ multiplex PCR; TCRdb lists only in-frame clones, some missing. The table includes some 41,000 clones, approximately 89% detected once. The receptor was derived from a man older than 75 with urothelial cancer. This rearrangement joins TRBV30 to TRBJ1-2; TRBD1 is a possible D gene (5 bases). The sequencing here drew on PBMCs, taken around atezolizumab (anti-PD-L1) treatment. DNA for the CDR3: TGTGCCTGGAGTCCACTAACCGGGGGGAATGGCTACACCTTC. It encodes CAWSPLTGGNGYTF.